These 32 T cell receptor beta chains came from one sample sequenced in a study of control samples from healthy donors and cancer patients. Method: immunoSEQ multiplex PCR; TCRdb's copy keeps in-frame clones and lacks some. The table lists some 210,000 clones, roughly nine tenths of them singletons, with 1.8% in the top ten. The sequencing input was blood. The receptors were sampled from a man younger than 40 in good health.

The chain's CDR3 is CASSTGSTNEKLFF. The CDR3 nucleotides are TGTGCCAGCAGTACAGGATCAACTAATGAAAAACTGTTTTTT. The V and J genes are TRBV6-6 and TRBJ1-4; a possible D gene is TRBD1 (5 bases). V was clipped by 5 bases and J by 0 bases, with 7 bases between them. Germline V gives CDR1 MNHNY, CDR2 SVGAGI (reference sequence). This CDR3 contains 14 residues.

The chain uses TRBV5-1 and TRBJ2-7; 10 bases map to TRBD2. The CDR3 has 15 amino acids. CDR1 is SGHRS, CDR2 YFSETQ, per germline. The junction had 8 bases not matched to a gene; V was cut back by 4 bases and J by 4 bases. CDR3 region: CASSPTGTSVYEQYF. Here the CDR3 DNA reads TGCGCCAGCAGCCCAACCGGGACTAGCGTTTACGAGCAGTACTTC.

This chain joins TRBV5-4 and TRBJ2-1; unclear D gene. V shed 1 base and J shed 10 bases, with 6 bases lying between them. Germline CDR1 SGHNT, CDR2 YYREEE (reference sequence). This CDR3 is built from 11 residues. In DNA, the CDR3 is TGTGCCAGCAGCTTGTCGTGGGAGCAGTTCTTC. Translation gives CASSLSWEQFF.

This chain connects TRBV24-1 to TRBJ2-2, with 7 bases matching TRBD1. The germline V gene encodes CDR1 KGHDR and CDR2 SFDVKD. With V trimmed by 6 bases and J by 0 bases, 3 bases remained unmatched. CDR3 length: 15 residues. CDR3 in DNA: TGTGCCACCAGTTTAACAGGGGCGAACACCGGGGAGCTGTTTTTT. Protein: CATSLTGANTGELFF.

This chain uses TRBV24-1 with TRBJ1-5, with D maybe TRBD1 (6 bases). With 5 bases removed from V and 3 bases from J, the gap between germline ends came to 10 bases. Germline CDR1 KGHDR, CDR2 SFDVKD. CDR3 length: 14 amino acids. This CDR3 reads CATSAAGVNQPQHF. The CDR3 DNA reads TGTGCCACCAGTGCGGCAGGGGTCAATCAGCCCCAGCATTTT.

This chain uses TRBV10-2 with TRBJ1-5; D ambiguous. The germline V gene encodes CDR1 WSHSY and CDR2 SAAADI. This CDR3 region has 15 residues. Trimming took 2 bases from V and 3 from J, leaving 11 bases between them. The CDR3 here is CASSEVVRVNQPQHF. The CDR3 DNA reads TGCGCCAGCAGTGAGGTCGTTAGGGTCAATCAGCCCCAGCATTTT.

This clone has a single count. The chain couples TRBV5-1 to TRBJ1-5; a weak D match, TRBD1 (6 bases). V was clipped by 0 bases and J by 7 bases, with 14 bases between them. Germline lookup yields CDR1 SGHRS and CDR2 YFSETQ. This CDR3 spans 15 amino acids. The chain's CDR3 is CASSLGDTGGQPQHF. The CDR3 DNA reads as TGCGCCAGCAGCTTGGGGGACACGGGTGGGCAGCCCCAGCATTTT.

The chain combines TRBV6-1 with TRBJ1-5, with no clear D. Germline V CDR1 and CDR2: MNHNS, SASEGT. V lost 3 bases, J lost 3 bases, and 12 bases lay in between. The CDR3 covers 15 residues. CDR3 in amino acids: CASSDKLVPNQPQHF. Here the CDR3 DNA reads TGTGCCAGCAGTGACAAGTTGGTTCCCAATCAGCCCCAGCATTTT.

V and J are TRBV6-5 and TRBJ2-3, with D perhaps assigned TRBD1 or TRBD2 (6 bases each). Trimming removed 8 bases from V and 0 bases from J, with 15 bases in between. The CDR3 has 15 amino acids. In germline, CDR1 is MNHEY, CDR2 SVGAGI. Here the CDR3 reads CASSPTGTSTDTQYF. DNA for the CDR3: TGTGCCAGCTCCCCCACAGGGACTAGCACAGATACGCAGTATTTT.

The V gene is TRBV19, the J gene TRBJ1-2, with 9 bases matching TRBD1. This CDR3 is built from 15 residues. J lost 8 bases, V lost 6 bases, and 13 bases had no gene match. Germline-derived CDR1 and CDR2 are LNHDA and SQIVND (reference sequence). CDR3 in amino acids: CASRPDMDRGGGYTF. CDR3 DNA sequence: TGTGCCAGTAGGCCAGATATGGACAGGGGCGGCGGCTACACCTTC.

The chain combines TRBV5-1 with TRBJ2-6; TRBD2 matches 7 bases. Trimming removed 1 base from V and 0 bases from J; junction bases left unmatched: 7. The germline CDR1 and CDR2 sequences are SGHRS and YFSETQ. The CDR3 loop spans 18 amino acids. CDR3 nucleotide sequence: TGCGCCAGCAGCTTGAACTCGGGGGGATCCTCTGGGGCCAACGTCCTGACTTTC. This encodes CASSLNSGGSSGANVLTF.

The CDR3 here is CAWNLAGGTNTGELFF. The CDR3 region has the DNA TGTGCCTGGAACCTAGCGGGGGGAACTAACACCGGGGAGCTGTTTTTT. The chain links TRBV30 to TRBJ2-2; 11 nucleotides agree with TRBD2. The germline CDR1 and CDR2 sequences are GTSNPN and SVGIG (reference sequence). The CDR3 has 16 residues. Losses at the gene ends were 4 bases for V and 2 bases for J; bases not matched to a gene: 6.

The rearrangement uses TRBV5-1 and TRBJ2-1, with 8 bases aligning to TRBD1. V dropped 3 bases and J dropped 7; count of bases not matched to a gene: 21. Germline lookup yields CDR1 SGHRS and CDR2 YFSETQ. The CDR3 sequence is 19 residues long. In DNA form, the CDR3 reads TGCGCCAGCAGCTCCCCGGCGGGCAGGGGGCGAAGTTTTAGGAATGAGCAGTTCTTC. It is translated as CASSSPAGRGRSFRNEQFF. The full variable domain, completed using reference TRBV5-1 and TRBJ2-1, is KAGVTQTPRYLIKTRGQQVTLSCSPISGHRSVSWYQQTPGQGLQFLFEYFSETQRNKGNFPGRFSGRQFSNSRSEMNVSTLELGDSALYLCASSSPAGRGRSFRNEQFFGPGTRLTVL.

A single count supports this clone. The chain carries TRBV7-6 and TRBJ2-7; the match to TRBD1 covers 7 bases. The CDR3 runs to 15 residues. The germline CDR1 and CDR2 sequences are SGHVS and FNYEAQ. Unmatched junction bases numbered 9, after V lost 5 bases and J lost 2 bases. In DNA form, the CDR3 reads TGTGCCAGCAGCCCACTTAGGGACAGACCCTACGAGCAGTACTTC. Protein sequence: CASSPLRDRPYEQYF.

The CDR3 loop is CASSSSSGEENYGYTF. CDR3 DNA sequence: TGTGCCAGCAGTTCCTCCTCAGGGGAGGAAAACTATGGCTACACCTTC. The chain links TRBV27 to TRBJ1-2; D possibly corresponds to TRBD1 (6 bases). This CDR3 is 16 amino acids long. With 4 bases removed from V and 2 bases from J, the gap between germline ends came to 17 bases. Germline CDR1 reads MNHEY; CDR2 reads SMNVEV (reference sequence).

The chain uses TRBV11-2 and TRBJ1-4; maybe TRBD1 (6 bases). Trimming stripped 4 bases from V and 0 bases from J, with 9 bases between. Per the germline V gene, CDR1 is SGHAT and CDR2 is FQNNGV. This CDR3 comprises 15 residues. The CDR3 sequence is CASSWTDATNEKLFF. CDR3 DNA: TGTGCCAGCAGCTGGACAGATGCAACTAATGAAAAACTGTTTTTT.

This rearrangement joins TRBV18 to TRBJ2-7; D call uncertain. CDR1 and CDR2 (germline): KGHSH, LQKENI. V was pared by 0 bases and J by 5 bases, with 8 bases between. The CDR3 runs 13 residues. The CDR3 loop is CASSPPANHEQYF. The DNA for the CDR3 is TGTGCCAGCTCACCACCGGCTAACCACGAGCAGTACTTC.

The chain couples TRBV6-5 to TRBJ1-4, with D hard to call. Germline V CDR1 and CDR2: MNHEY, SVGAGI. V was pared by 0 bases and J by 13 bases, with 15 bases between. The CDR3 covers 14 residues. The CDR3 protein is CASSYSAQRPRLFF. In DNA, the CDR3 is TGTGCCAGCAGTTACTCCGCTCAACGGCCGAGACTGTTTTTT.

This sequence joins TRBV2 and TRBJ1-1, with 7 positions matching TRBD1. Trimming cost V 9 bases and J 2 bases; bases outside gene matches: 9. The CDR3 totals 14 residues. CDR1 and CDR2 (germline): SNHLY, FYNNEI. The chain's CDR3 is CASEGGLSNTEAFF. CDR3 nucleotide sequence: TGTGCCAGTGAAGGGGGCTTAAGCAACACTGAAGCTTTCTTT.

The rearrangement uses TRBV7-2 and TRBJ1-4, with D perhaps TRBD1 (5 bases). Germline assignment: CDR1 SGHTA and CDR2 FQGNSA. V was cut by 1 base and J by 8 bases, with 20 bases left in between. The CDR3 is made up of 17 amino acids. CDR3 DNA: TGTGCCAGCAGCTTAGTGGCAGGGTATCTTGGTTGGGAAAAACTGTTTTTT. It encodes CASSLVAGYLGWEKLFF.

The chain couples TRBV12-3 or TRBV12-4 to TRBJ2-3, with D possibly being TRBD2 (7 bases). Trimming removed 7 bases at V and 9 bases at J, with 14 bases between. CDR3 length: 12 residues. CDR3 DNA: TGTGCCAGCAATAAGGGGGGGGGCACGCAGTATTTT. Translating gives CASNKGGGTQYF.

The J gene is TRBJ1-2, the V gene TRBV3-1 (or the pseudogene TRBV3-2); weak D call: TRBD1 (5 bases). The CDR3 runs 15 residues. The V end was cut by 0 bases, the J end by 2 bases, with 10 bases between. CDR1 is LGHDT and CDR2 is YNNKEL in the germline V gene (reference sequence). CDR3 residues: CASSQEKEGNYGYTF. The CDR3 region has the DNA TGTGCCAGCAGCCAAGAAAAAGAGGGGAACTATGGCTACACCTTC.

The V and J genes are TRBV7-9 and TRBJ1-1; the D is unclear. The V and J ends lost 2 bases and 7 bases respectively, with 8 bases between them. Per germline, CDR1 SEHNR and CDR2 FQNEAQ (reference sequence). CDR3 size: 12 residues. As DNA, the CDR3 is TGTGCCAGCAGCTTACGACAAGATGAAGCTTTCTTT. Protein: CASSLRQDEAFF.

The CDR3 sequence is CASSQSPDPYEQYF. In nucleotides, the CDR3 is TGTGCCAGCAGCCAAAGTCCGGACCCCTACGAGCAGTACTTC. The V call is TRBV5-4, the J call TRBJ2-7, with D unresolved. Per the germline V gene, CDR1 is SGHNT and CDR2 is YYREEE (reference sequence). Trimming removed 4 bases from V and 2 bases from J, with 13 bases in between. The CDR3 extends over 14 amino acids.

Here the CDR3 DNA reads TGTGCCAGCAGCTTAGCTCTTCCCGGGAGGTCTGGCTACACCTTC. The encoded protein is CASSLALPGRSGYTF. The chain combines TRBV7-9 with TRBJ1-2, with D unresolved. The CDR3 contains 15 residues. V shed 0 bases and J shed 7 bases, with 15 bases lying between them. The germline V gene has CDR1 SEHNR and CDR2 FQNEAQ (reference sequence).

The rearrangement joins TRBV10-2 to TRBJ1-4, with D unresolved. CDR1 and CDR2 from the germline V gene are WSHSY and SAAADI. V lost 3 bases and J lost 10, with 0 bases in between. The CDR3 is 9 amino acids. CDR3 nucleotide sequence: TGCGCCAGCAGTGAAAAACTGTTTTTT. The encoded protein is CASSEKLFF.

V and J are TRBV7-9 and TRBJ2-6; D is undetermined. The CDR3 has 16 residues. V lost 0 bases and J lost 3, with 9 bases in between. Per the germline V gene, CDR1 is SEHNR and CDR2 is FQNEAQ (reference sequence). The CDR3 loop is CASSLAYGFGANVLTF. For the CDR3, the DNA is TGTGCCAGCAGCTTAGCTTACGGGTTTGGGGCCAACGTCCTGACTTTC.

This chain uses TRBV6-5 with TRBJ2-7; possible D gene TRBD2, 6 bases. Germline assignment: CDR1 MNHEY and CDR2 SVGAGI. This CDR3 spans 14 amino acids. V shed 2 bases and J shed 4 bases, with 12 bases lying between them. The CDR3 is CASSYRDGGYEQYF. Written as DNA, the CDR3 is TGTGCCAGCAGTTACAGGGACGGAGGGTACGAGCAGTACTTC.

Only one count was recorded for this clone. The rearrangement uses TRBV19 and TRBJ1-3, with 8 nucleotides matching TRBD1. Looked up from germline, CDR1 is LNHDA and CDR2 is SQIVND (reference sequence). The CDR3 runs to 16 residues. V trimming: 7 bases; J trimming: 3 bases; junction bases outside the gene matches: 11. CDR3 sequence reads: CASKPDRAGVGNTIYF. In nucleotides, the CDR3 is TGTGCCAGTAAACCGGACAGGGCGGGAGTTGGAAACACCATATATTTT. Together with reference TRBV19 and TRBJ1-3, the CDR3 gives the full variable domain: DGGITQSPKYLFRKEGQNVTLSCEQNLNHDAMYWYRQDPGQGLRLIYYSQIVNDFQKGDIAEGYSVSREKKESFPLTVTSAQKNPTAFYLCASKPDRAGVGNTIYFGEGSWLTVV.

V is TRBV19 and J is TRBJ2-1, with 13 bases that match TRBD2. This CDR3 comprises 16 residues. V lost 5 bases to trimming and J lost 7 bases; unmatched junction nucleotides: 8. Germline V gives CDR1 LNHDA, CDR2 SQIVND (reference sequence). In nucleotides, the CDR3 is TGTGCCAGTAGTCTCGGACTAGCGGGGGCTCGGAATGAGCAGTTCTTC. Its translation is CASSLGLAGARNEQFF.

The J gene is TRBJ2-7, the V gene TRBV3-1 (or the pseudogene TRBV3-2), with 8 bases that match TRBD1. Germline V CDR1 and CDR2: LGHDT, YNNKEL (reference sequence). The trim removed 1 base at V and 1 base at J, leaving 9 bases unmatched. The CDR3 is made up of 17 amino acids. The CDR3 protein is CASSQVANGQGSYEQYF. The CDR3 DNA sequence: TGTGCCAGCAGCCAAGTAGCCAACGGACAGGGATCCTACGAGCAGTACTTC.

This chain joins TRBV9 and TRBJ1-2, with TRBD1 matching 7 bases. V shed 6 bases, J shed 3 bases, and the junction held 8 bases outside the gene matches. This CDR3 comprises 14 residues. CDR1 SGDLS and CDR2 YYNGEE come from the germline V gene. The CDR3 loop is CASTQGGGDYGYTF. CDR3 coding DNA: TGTGCCAGCACCCAGGGGGGTGGGGACTATGGCTACACCTTC. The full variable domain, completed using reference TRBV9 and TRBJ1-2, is DSGVTQTPKHLITATGQRVTLRCSPRSGDLSVYWYQQSLDQGLQFLIQYYNGEERAKGNILERFSAQQFPDLHSELNLSSLELGDSALYFCASTQGGGDYGYTFGSGTRLTVV.